This is a list of T cell receptor beta chains from one sample in a study of T cell repertoires in cytomegalovirus infection. TCRdb processed the reads anew with MiXCR; each CDR3 protein has one entry. The sample contains more than 400,000 distinct CDR3 sequences, around 27% of which appear only once. What was sequenced was PBMCs. These receptor sequences come from a human donor in good health (CMV status not recorded). Some clones in this sample may be carry-over from other donors' samples. Each CDR3 is given with its conserved first and last residue. Each record gives: J gene, V gene, CDR3 protein.

>TRBJ2-1|TRBV11-2
CASSRPARGEQFF
>TRBJ2-1|TRBV15
CATSRDRLAGVGEQFF
>TRBJ2-5|TRBV11-2
CASSLSTGVMETQYF
>TRBJ1-3|TRBV7-2
CASSLAPGLSGNTIYF
>TRBJ1-1|TRBV5-1
CASSLVGGRNTEAFF
>TRBJ2-1|TRBV12-3/TRBV12-4
CASSPFPGTLGNEQFF
>TRBJ1-1|TRBV28
CASSLGQGLDTEAFF
>TRBJ2-1|TRBV4-2
CASSQEAGRIYNEQFF
>TRBJ2-7|TRBV7-6
CASSLGTSGGTYEQYF
>TRBJ2-7|TRBV6-5
CASKTGQGWVEQYF
>TRBJ2-1|TRBV5-1
CASSLARDREQFF
>TRBJ2-4|TRBV28
CASRATGPPVIQYF
>TRBJ2-4|TRBV7-2
CASSLARENIQYF
>TRBJ2-3|TRBV27
CASRSGTRNFLDTQYF
>TRBJ2-3|TRBV25-1
CASSVTSGSFSDTQYF
>TRBJ2-1|TRBV7-6
CASSSGLAGYEQFF
>TRBJ2-1|TRBV6-1
CASSEVAGGPHEQFF
>TRBJ2-7|TRBV5-5
CASSLADFTGYEQYF
>TRBJ2-3|TRBV6-2/TRBV6-3
CASSYVQPDTQYF
>TRBJ1-6|TRBV12-3/TRBV12-4
CASSLGQGNSHLHF